This T cell receptor (beta chain) is drawn from a study of T-cell reconstitution after alpha-beta-depleted transplantation in children. The library targeted TCRbeta and was prepared with unique molecular identifiers. TCRdb redid the calling of the PCR reads with MiXCR, one entry per CDR3 protein. Of around 370,000 distinct CDR3 sequences in the sample, under 13% were seen once. This clonotype occurred a few times. The V segment lost 6 bases and the J segment 2 bases; nucleotides outside the gene matches: 9. This CDR3 is 16 amino acids long. CDR1 MGHRA and CDR2 YSYEKL come from the germline V gene. The clonotype was recovered from a human donor who donated a stem cell graft to a child with acute lymphoblastic leukemia. The sequencing used PBMCs from the stem cell graft donor, collected from the stem cell graft. The chain couples TRBV4-1 to TRBJ2-3; 9 bases are a match to TRBD2. CDR3 nucleotides: TGCGCCAGCAGACGCGGGAGGGCCCTCGACACAGATACGCAGTATTTT. Its protein product is CASRRGRALDTDTQYF.